This TCR beta chain was obtained from a study of beta chain features in type 1 diabetes. Study-level points and caveats: Among patients with Type 1 diabetes, TCRB CDR3s were moderately but significantly shorter in every one of the four CD4+ subsets.

This clone has more than one count but fewer than ten. Antigen: not known. The study reverse transcribed the entire isolated RNA, so it sequenced expressed TCRB transcripts. The method was immunoSEQ multiplex PCR; TCRdb's version includes in-frame clones alone and lacks a portion of them. The data show tens of thousands of clones, roughly 40% seen once. Per the germline V gene, CDR1 is MDHEN and CDR2 is SYDVKM. This CDR3 comprises 19 residues. J was trimmed by 7 bases and V by 1 base; bases with no gene match: 17. The gene calls are TRBV28 and TRBJ2-7; 12 bases fit TRBD2. Sequencing was carried out using stem cell memory CD4+ T cells from blood. The sequence derives from a man aged 25-45 years with type 1 diabetes. The CDR3 coding sequence is TGTGCCAGCAGTTTATCTTTATCCGGCCTAGCGGGAGGGCTAGATGAGCAGTACTTC. It is translated as CASSLSLSGLAGGLDEQYF.